The T cell receptor beta chain under discussion was sequenced for a study of T-cell reconstitution after alpha-beta-depleted transplantation in children. This clonotype has ten or more counts. Unique molecular identifiers were used in preparing the TCRbeta library. From the PCR reads, TCRdb called clonotypes with MiXCR, one entry per CDR3 protein. The data show some 600,000 distinct CDR3 sequences, roughly 17% seen once. Looked up from germline, CDR1 is SQVTM and CDR2 is ANQGSEA. The V gene end was trimmed by 4 bases and the J gene end by 4 bases; junction bases not matched to a gene: 6. CDR3 length equals 13 residues.

The source of this sequence is a human donor who donated a stem cell graft to a child with acute myeloid leukemia. The specimen comprised PBMCs from the stem cell graft donor, sampled from the stem cell graft. The chain carries TRBV29-1 and TRBJ2-5; 7 nucleotides line up with TRBD1. CDR3 protein: CSVVQGVLETQYF. The CDR3 coding sequence is TGCAGCGTTGTTCAGGGGGTGCTAGAGACCCAGTACTTC. The variable domain in full, with the rest retrieved from reference TRBV29-1 and TRBJ2-5, is SAVISQKPSRDICQRGTSLTIQCQVDSQVTMMFWYRQQPGQSLTLIATANQGSEATYESGFVIDKFPISRPNLTFSTLTVSNMSPEDSSIYLCSVVQGVLETQYFGPGTRLLVL.